The clone carrying this TCR beta chain was seen only a few times. The data were taken from a study of response to subunit inactivated influenza vaccine. J was trimmed by 6 bases and V by 0 bases; bases with no gene match: 5. The germline CDR1 and CDR2 sequences are SGHRS and YFSETQ. The CDR3 is made up of 15 amino acids. Each CDR3 protein is one row after TCRdb ran MiXCR on the RT-PCR reads. The sample lists a few hundred thousand distinct CDR3 sequences, about 11% seen once, with around 10% in the top ten. These data were likewise used in another study, on T cells expressing NK-cell markers. That source notes: UMI-tagged 5'RACE template switching yielded the TCR beta cDNA.

This sequence originates from a man between 50 and 59 years old who received an inactivated influenza vaccine. Material: PBMCs from blood, obtained on the day of vaccination. The rearrangement joins TRBV5-1 to TRBJ2-3, with 9 bases that match TRBD2. The CDR3 loop reads CASSLDSGRGDTQYF. Here the CDR3 DNA reads TGCGCCAGCAGCTTGGATAGCGGGAGAGGGGATACGCAGTATTTT.